These 26 T cell receptor beta chains originate from one sample sequenced in a study of shared clonotypes between healthy human individuals. The repertoire was sequenced with immunoSEQ multiplex PCR; TCRdb's copy has only in-frame clones and lacks some. Among about 710,000 clones, around four fifths were seen once, and the ten largest hold around 1.7%. Sequencing was carried out using memory CD4+ T cells sorted from blood. As for subset: CD45RA-negative fraction. The receptors were gathered from a woman younger than 45 in good health.

The chain recombines TRBV27 with TRBJ2-7; 10 positions agree with TRBD1. The CDR3 sequence is 14 residues long. Looked up from germline, CDR1 is MNHEY and CDR2 is SMNVEV (reference sequence). The trim removed 6 bases at V and 2 bases at J, leaving 4 bases unmatched. This CDR3 is CASSRDRGTYEQYF. The CDR3 coding sequence is TGTGCCAGCAGCCGGGACAGGGGAACCTACGAGCAGTACTTC.

The rearrangement links TRBV7-9 to TRBJ1-2; D might be TRBD1 (5 bases). Trimming stripped 7 bases from V and 4 bases from J, with 16 bases between. The CDR3 contains 14 residues. Germline V CDR1 and CDR2: SEHNR, FQNEAQ (reference sequence). The CDR3 sequence: CASTKTGVVYGYTF. CDR3 nucleotide sequence: TGTGCCAGCACCAAAACGGGGGTCGTCTATGGCTACACCTTC. The full variable domain, its missing parts supplied by reference TRBV7-9 and TRBJ1-2, is DTGVSQNPRHKITKRGQNVTFRCDPISEHNRLYWYRQTLGQGPEFLTYFQNEAQLEKSRLLSDRFSAERPKGSFSTLEIQRTEQGDSAMYLCASTKTGVVYGYTFGSGTRLTVV.

CDR3: CASSLNPIYEQYF. DNA for the CDR3: TGTGCCAGCAGTTTAAACCCAATCTACGAGCAGTACTTC. The rearrangement joins TRBV27 to TRBJ2-7; D unclear. The CDR3 extends over 13 amino acids. The germline gives CDR1 MNHEY, CDR2 SMNVEV (reference sequence). V shed 2 bases and J shed 3 bases, with 8 bases lying between them.

The genes are TRBV27 and TRBJ2-1, with 7 bases fitting TRBD2. J was trimmed by 0 bases and V by 1 base; bases with no gene match: 0. This CDR3 is built from 15 residues. CDR1 MNHEY and CDR2 SMNVEV come from the germline V gene (reference sequence). The CDR3 DNA follows: TGTGCCAGCAGTTTATTAGCGGGCTCCTACAATGAGCAGTTCTTC. This gives the protein CASSLLAGSYNEQFF.

This clone occurred many times. This specimen includes other DNA sequences encoding the same CDR3. The chain recombines TRBV10-3 with TRBJ1-1; D unclear. V was trimmed by 4 bases and J by 1 base, leaving 1 base between them. The CDR3 contains 11 residues. CDR1 and CDR2 (germline): ENHRY, SYGVKD. This CDR3 reads CAISGNTEAFF. CDR3 in DNA: TGTGCCATCAGTGGGAACACTGAAGCTTTCTTT.

V gene TRBV4-2 combines with J gene TRBJ2-6, with TRBD1 identical over 8 bases. CDR3 length: 17 amino acids. Per the germline V gene, CDR1 is LGHNA and CDR2 is YNFKEQ. The trim removed 4 bases at V and 0 bases at J, leaving 5 bases unmatched. The CDR3 DNA follows: TGTGCCAGCAGCCGGGCAGGGGGCCTCTCTGGGGCCAACGTCCTGACTTTC. Protein product: CASSRAGGLSGANVLTF.

The rearrangement links TRBV5-1 to TRBJ1-4, with D perhaps matching TRBD1 (5 bases). The CDR3 runs to 14 residues. Trimming left V 4 bases short and J 6 bases short, with 13 bases between. Per the germline V gene, CDR1 is SGHRS and CDR2 is YFSETQ. The CDR3 loop is CASSPRGVDEKLFF. As DNA, the CDR3 is TGCGCCAGCAGCCCCCGGGGGGTTGATGAAAAACTGTTTTTT.

This rearrangement joins TRBV30 to TRBJ1-1; 10 bases align to TRBD1. Trimming cost V 2 bases and J 5 bases; bases outside gene matches: 2. The CDR3 sequence is 13 residues long. The germline V gene encodes CDR1 GTSNPN and CDR2 SVGIG (reference sequence). CDR3 bases: TGTGCCTGGAGTTGGACAGGGGGTACTGAAGCTTTCTTT. This codes for CAWSWTGGTEAFF.

The V and J genes are TRBV19 and TRBJ2-5; D assignment may be TRBD1 or TRBD2 (5 bases each). From germline, CDR1 is LNHDA and CDR2 SQIVND (reference sequence). The CDR3 covers 15 residues. Trimming removed 10 bases at V and 2 bases at J, with 20 bases between. This chain's CDR3 is CATTRGPAPQETQYF. The CDR3, as DNA: TGTGCCACCACTAGGGGCCCGGCCCCACAAGAGACCCAGTACTTC.

Ten or more counts support this clone. The CDR3 here is CASSPEGYYYEQYF. In nucleotides, the CDR3 is TGTGCCAGCAGCCCAGAGGGGTACTACTACGAGCAGTACTTC. The chain employs TRBV9 and TRBJ2-7, with D possibly being TRBD1 or TRBD2 (5 bases each). V was trimmed by 4 bases and J by 3 bases, leaving 14 bases between them. Looked up from germline, CDR1 is SGDLS and CDR2 is YYNGEE. This CDR3 comprises 14 residues.

The V gene is TRBV5-6, the J gene TRBJ2-7, with TRBD2 identical over 9 bases. V was clipped by 1 base and J by 5 bases; unmatched bases: 4. The CDR3 extends over 14 amino acids. From germline, CDR1 is SGHDT and CDR2 YYEEEE. DNA of the CDR3: TGTGCCAGCAGCTTGTATTCTAGCGGGAACGAGCAGTACTTC. It yields the protein CASSLYSSGNEQYF.

The CDR3 DNA sequence: TGCGCCAGCAGCTTGTCGCCGGGGACAGATACGCAGTATTTT. This encodes CASSLSPGTDTQYF. The gene calls are TRBV5-1 and TRBJ2-3; tentatively, D is TRBD2 (5 bases). Between the trimmed V and J ends, which lost 1 base and 3 bases, there was a span of 9 bases. Germline CDR1 is SGHRS and CDR2 is YFSETQ. The length of the CDR3 is 14 residues.

This chain links TRBV5-5 with TRBJ2-3, with D possibly TRBD1 on 5 matching bases. The V gene's germline CDR1 is SGHKS and CDR2 YYEKEE (reference sequence). V was shortened by 2 bases and J by 2 bases, with 6 bases between the two germline ends. The CDR3 spans 13 residues. The DNA of the CDR3 is TGTGCCAGCAGCTTCAGGGCCACAGATACGCAGTATTTT. Its translation is CASSFRATDTQYF.

J is TRBJ1-2 and V is TRBV29-1, with 8 bases aligning to TRBD1. Germline V lookup: CDR1 SQVTM, CDR2 ANQGSEA. Unmatched junction bases numbered 4, after V lost 7 bases and J lost 3 bases. This CDR3 spans 12 amino acids. The CDR3 DNA is TGCAGCGGGCTACAGGGGGACTATGGCTACACCTTC. The encoded protein is CSGLQGDYGYTF. Full variable domain (missing parts from reference TRBV29-1 and TRBJ1-2): SAVISQKPSRDICQRGTSLTIQCQVDSQVTMMFWYRQQPGQSLTLIATANQGSEATYESGFVIDKFPISRPNLTFSTLTVSNMSPEDSSIYLCSGLQGDYGYTFGSGTRLTVV.

This clone was seen repeatedly, ten times or more. Other DNA variants within this sample encode the same CDR3. V usage is TRBV12-5 and J usage is TRBJ2-3; the D is unclear. Germline CDR1 is LGHNT and CDR2 is FRNRAP. CDR3 length equals 12 residues. Trimming took 1 base from V and 3 from J, leaving 2 bases between them. The CDR3 DNA reads TGTGCTAGTGGTTTGGAGACAGATACGCAGTATTTT. This codes for CASGLETDTQYF. Filled out from reference TRBV12-5 and TRBJ2-3, the complete variable domain reads DARVTQTPRHKVTEMGQEVTMRCQPILGHNTVFWYRQTMMQGLELLAYFRNRAPLDDSGMPKDRFSAEMPDATLATLKIQPSEPRDSAVYFCASGLETDTQYFGPGTRLTVL.

The J gene is TRBJ2-2, the V gene TRBV7-9, with 7 bases aligning to TRBD2. The junction had 10 bases not matched to a gene; V was cut back by 5 bases and J by 4 bases. The CDR3 extends over 16 amino acids. Germline V gene lookup returns CDR1 SEHNR and CDR2 FQNEAQ (reference sequence). CDR3: CASSPGGGFGTGELFF. CDR3 in DNA: TGTGCCAGCAGCCCTGGCGGGGGATTTGGCACCGGGGAGCTGTTTTTT.

The chain uses TRBV2 and TRBJ2-3; the D gene is possibly TRBD2 (6 bases). This CDR3 contains 14 residues. Deletions cut 8 bases from V and 2 bases from J, with 14 bases between. Germline V gene data show CDR1 as SNHLY and CDR2 as FYNNEI. As DNA, the CDR3 is TGTGCCAGCCGGCGGGATATACTCACAGATACGCAGTATTTT. It yields the protein CASRRDILTDTQYF.

This sequence joins TRBV28 and TRBJ2-2, with D possibly being TRBD2 (6 bases). Trimming shortened V by 5 bases and J by 2 bases, and 12 bases separated the two germline ends. Per germline, CDR1 MDHEN and CDR2 SYDVKM. This CDR3 region has 15 residues. CDR3 DNA sequence: TGTGCCAGCAGTGTGGGGGGACGCAACACCGGGGAGCTGTTTTTT. Its protein is CASSVGGRNTGELFF. Looking up the rest from reference TRBV28 and TRBJ2-2 gives the full variable domain: DVKVTQSSRYLVKRTGEKVFLECVQDMDHENMFWYRQDPGLGLRLIYFSYDVKMKEKGDIPEGYSVSREKKERFSLILESASTNQTSMYLCASSVGGRNTGELFFGEGSRLTVL.

The chain joins TRBV10-2 to TRBJ1-6, with TRBD1 identical over 9 bases. V lost 6 bases and J lost 9; bases outside the gene matches: 6. This CDR3 comprises 14 residues. CDR1 is WSHSY, CDR2 SAAADI, per germline. In nucleotides, the CDR3 is TGCGCCAGCAGGGAGCTGGACAGGGGTTCACCCCTCCACTTT. Its translation is CASRELDRGSPLHF.

CDR3 loop: CASRSVGQDHRGAFF. The CDR3 bases are TGTGCCAGCCGCAGTGTCGGACAGGACCACCGTGGAGCTTTCTTT. The V and J genes are TRBV5-6 and TRBJ1-1; TRBD1 aligns across 7 bases. After removal of 7 bases from V and 10 bases from J, the junction contained 19 bases not matched to a gene. Germline values: CDR1 SGHDT, CDR2 YYEEEE. The CDR3 loop spans 15 amino acids.

The V call is TRBV30, the J call TRBJ1-5; TRBD1 matches 10 bases. V gave up 0 bases and J gave up 3 bases; unmatched junction bases: 5. CDR3 length equals 16 residues. From germline, CDR1 is GTSNPN and CDR2 SVGIG (reference sequence). Here the CDR3 DNA reads TGTGCCTGGAGTGTACGGGACAGGGGCTTCAATCAGCCCCAGCATTTT. This codes for CAWSVRDRGFNQPQHF.

V is TRBV4-1 and J is TRBJ2-2, with TRBD2 identical over 11 bases. The CDR3 is 17 residues long. V dropped 4 bases and J dropped 4; count of bases not matched to a gene: 8. Per the germline V gene, CDR1 is MGHRA and CDR2 is YSYEKL. The CDR3 loop reads CASSLRGLADLTGELFF. CDR3 nucleotides: TGCGCCAGCAGCCTGAGGGGACTAGCGGACCTCACCGGGGAGCTGTTTTTT.

V usage is TRBV19 and J usage is TRBJ2-5, with 7 bases fitting TRBD1. V lost 5 bases and J lost 6; bases outside the gene matches: 9. The CDR3 is made up of 14 amino acids. Germline values: CDR1 LNHDA, CDR2 SQIVND (reference sequence). The DNA for the CDR3 is TGTGCCAGTAGTGCCACAGGGGAGTTGAAGACCCAGTACTTC. This translates into CASSATGELKTQYF.

V and J are TRBV5-4 and TRBJ1-2; D is ambiguous. Looked up from germline, CDR1 is SGHNT and CDR2 is YYREEE (reference sequence). V was pared by 0 bases and J by 0 bases, with 6 bases between. The CDR3 consists of 14 residues. The CDR3 nucleotides read TGTGCCAGCAGCTTGGGGACGTCTAACTATGGCTACACCTTC. Its protein is CASSLGTSNYGYTF. Complete variable domain (other parts from reference TRBV5-4 and TRBJ1-2): ETGVTQSPTHLIKTRGQQVTLRCSSQSGHNTVSWYQQALGQGPQFIFQYYREEENGRGNFPPRFSGLQFPNYSSELNVNALELDDSALYLCASSLGTSNYGYTFGSGTRLTVV.

The chain recombines TRBV5-5 with TRBJ1-5; 7 bases are a match to TRBD1. Germline CDR1 reads SGHKS; CDR2 reads YYEKEE (reference sequence). The CDR3 consists of 14 residues. After removal of 5 bases from V and 5 bases from J, the junction contained 7 bases not matched to a gene. The CDR3 sequence is CASRRDSNDQPQHF. CDR3 DNA: TGTGCCAGCAGACGGGACAGTAACGATCAGCCCCAGCATTTT.

The CDR3 reads CASSMGQGRNNEQFF. The CDR3 DNA reads as TGTGCCAGTAGTATGGGGCAGGGGCGAAACAATGAGCAGTTCTTC. The J gene is TRBJ2-1, the V gene TRBV19, with D possibly matching TRBD1 (6 bases). CDR1 LNHDA and CDR2 SQIVND come from the germline V gene (reference sequence). V was shortened by 3 bases and J by 5 bases, with 14 bases between the two germline ends. There are 15 residues in the CDR3.